Below, one TCR beta chain is given with its context. These data originate in a study of CD8+CD57+ T cells in acquired aplastic anemia. About the study: Recorded DNA amounts for sorted CD4+ and CD8+ cells had an average of 3.2 ug.

Patients included in sequencing had previously demonstrated CD8+CD57+ cell expansion by flow cytometry. Genomic DNA provided the template from which TCR beta VDJ and CDR3 profiles were obtained. A single record per CDR3 protein comes from TCRdb applying MiXCR to the reads. The sample contains 260,000 or so distinct CDR3 sequences, 65% to 90% of which appear only once. Germline V CDR1 and CDR2: KGHDR, SFDVKD. The CDR3 loop spans 16 amino acids. The V gene end was trimmed by 2 bases and the J gene end by 7 bases; junction bases not matched to a gene: 7. The specimen sequenced was sorted CD4+, CD8+, or CD8+CD57+ T cells (not recorded which) from PBMCs. The chain uses TRBV24-1 and TRBJ2-1; TRBD2 matches at 10 bases. The sequence was obtained from a human donor with aplastic anemia. CDR3 region: CATSDSAGGPRNEQFF. Written as DNA, the CDR3 is TGTGCCACCAGTGATTCAGCGGGGGGGCCTAGAAATGAGCAGTTCTTC.